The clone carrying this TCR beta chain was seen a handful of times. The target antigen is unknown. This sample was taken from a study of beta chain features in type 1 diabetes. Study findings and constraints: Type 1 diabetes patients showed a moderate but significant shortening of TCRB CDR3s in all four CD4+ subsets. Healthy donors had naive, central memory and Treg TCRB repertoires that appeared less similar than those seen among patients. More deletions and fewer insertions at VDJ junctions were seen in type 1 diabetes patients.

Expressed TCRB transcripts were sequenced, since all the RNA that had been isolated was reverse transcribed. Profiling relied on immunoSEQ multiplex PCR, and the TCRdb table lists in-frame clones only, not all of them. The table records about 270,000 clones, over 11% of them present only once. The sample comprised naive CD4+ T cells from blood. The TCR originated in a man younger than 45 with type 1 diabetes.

CDR3 sequence: CASSEWLAGLSTDTQYF. In DNA form, the CDR3 reads TGTGCCAGCAGTGAATGGCTAGCGGGCCTGAGCACAGATACGCAGTATTTT. The chain recombines TRBV6-1 with TRBJ2-3, with TRBD2 matching 8 bases. Germline CDR1 reads MNHNS; CDR2 reads SASEGT. The CDR3 runs to 17 residues. With 2 bases clipped from V and 0 bases from J, the junction kept 7 bases outside the gene matches.